The 13 T cell receptor beta chains below were found in one sample sequenced in a study of STAT5B mutations in CD4+ large granular lymphocyte leukemia. Sequenced by immunoSEQ multiplex PCR; TCRdb stores in-frame clones only, minus some. This sample carries tens of thousands of clones, roughly 76% of them seen once, and the ten largest clones take 4% to 4.5%. Sequenced material: CD4+ T cells from blood buffy coats. All receptors come from a human donor in good health.

The J gene is TRBJ2-7, the V gene TRBV5-1, with 8 positions matching TRBD1. This CDR3 has 14 amino acids. The V gene end was trimmed by 7 bases and the J gene end by 2 bases; junction bases not matched to a gene: 8. The germline CDR1 and CDR2 sequences are SGHRS and YFSETQ. The CDR3 loop reads CASRQGSTTYEQYF. CDR3 coding DNA: TGCGCCAGCCGACAGGGGTCGACTACCTACGAGCAGTACTTC.

The chain recombines TRBV5-6 with TRBJ1-1; 9 bases line up with TRBD1. This CDR3 contains 14 residues. Germline values: CDR1 SGHDT, CDR2 YYEEEE. V dropped 5 bases and J dropped 1; count of bases not matched to a gene: 3. The CDR3, as DNA: TGTGCCAGCAGACGGACAGGGGAGAACACTGAAGCTTTCTTT. As protein: CASRRTGENTEAFF.

The chain carries TRBV19 and TRBJ1-3; D call uncertain. The CDR3 is 14 amino acids. CDR1 LNHDA and CDR2 SQIVND come from the germline V gene (reference sequence). Trimming took 5 bases from V and 0 from J, leaving 8 bases between them. CDR3 sequence: CASSPGFSGNTIYF. DNA of the CDR3: TGTGCCAGTAGTCCGGGATTCTCTGGAAACACCATATATTTT.

The V and J genes are TRBV30 and TRBJ1-2; 7 nucleotides match TRBD1. Germline V gene lookup returns CDR1 GTSNPN and CDR2 SVGIG (reference sequence). The CDR3 runs to 13 residues. After removal of 2 bases from V and 3 bases from J, the junction contained 3 bases not matched to a gene. CDR3 residues: CAWSPGTDYGYTF. CDR3 coding DNA: TGTGCCTGGAGTCCCGGGACAGACTATGGCTACACCTTC.

This clone has just one count. The rearrangement links TRBV7-2 to TRBJ2-5; D gene uncertain. Looked up from germline, CDR1 is SGHTA and CDR2 is FQGNSA. The CDR3 extends over 13 amino acids. Between the trimmed V and J ends, which lost 0 bases and 4 bases, there was a span of 6 bases. The CDR3, as DNA: TGTGCCAGCAGCTTAGCCTACGGAGAGACCCAGTACTTC. Residues: CASSLAYGETQYF.

This chain connects TRBV5-1 to TRBJ2-7; TRBD1 aligns across 7 bases. The CDR3 totals 15 residues. V lost 2 bases, J lost 4 bases, and 9 bases stayed unmatched. Looked up from germline, CDR1 is SGHRS and CDR2 is YFSETQ. CDR3 sequence (DNA): TGCGCCAGCAGCTTAGTAGCAGGGGGTATATACGAGCAGTACTTC. The encoded protein is CASSLVAGGIYEQYF.

The chain combines TRBV30 with TRBJ2-1; D tentatively fits TRBD1 or TRBD2 (6 bases each). There are 14 residues in the CDR3. CDR1 and CDR2 (germline): GTSNPN, SVGIG (reference sequence). V was trimmed by 2 bases and J by 9 bases, leaving 17 bases between them. The CDR3 loop is CAWSKGGIQGEQFF. In nucleotides, the CDR3 is TGTGCCTGGAGTAAGGGGGGAATCCAGGGTGAGCAGTTCTTC.

This clone appeared once. The rearrangement links TRBV6-1 to TRBJ1-2, with D perhaps TRBD1 (5 bases). Trimming removed 6 bases from V and 8 bases from J, with 10 bases in between. This CDR3 region has 11 residues. CDR1 and CDR2 (germline): MNHNS, SASEGT. CDR3 in DNA: TGTGCCAGCAGAGGGGTATACGGCTACACCTTC. This sequence encodes CASRGVYGYTF.

The rearrangement links TRBV6-4 to TRBJ1-2; D remains unclear. Looked up from germline, CDR1 is MRHNA and CDR2 is SNTAGT. The CDR3 has 15 residues. Trimming left V 2 bases short and J 2 bases short, with 12 bases between. Here the CDR3 reads CASSDRGGLNYGYTF. The CDR3, as DNA: TGTGCCAGCAGTGACCGGGGAGGCCTGAACTATGGCTACACCTTC.

This clone was found a few times. The chain combines TRBV7-6 with TRBJ2-7, with TRBD2 identical over 9 bases. The CDR3 covers 17 residues. CDR1 and CDR2 from the germline V gene are SGHVS and FNYEAQ. Losses at the gene ends were 3 bases for V and 6 bases for J; bases not matched to a gene: 15. This CDR3 reads CASSFFLREGTRTEQYF. Here the CDR3 DNA reads TGTGCCAGCAGCTTTTTTTTGCGGGAGGGCACGCGGACCGAGCAGTACTTC.

In DNA form, the CDR3 reads TGTGCCAGCAGCCAAGGACTAGCGGTCCCAAGGGAGACCCAGTACTTC. Encoded protein: CASSQGLAVPRETQYF. This chain connects TRBV14 to TRBJ2-5; 9 positions match TRBD2. This CDR3 has 16 residues. Trimming removed 1 base from V and 5 bases from J; junction bases left unmatched: 8. Germline V gene sequence: CDR1 SGHDN, CDR2 FVKESK.

Only a few counts were recorded for this clone. The V call is TRBV6-1, the J call TRBJ2-7; 11 nucleotides line up with TRBD1. CDR3 size: 15 residues. CDR1 and CDR2 from the germline V gene are MNHNS and SASEGT. The J segment lost 2 bases and the V segment lost 5 bases, leaving 5 bases of the junction unmatched. CDR3 region: CASSKRGQGAYEQYF. The DNA of the CDR3 is TGTGCCAGCAGTAAGAGGGGACAGGGGGCCTACGAGCAGTACTTC.

This clone was picked up a small number of times. The gene calls are TRBV5-1 and TRBJ1-2; tentatively, D is TRBD1 (5 bases). CDR1 is SGHRS, CDR2 YFSETQ, per germline. V shed 4 bases and J shed 5 bases, with 9 bases lying between them. The CDR3 spans 12 residues. Here the CDR3 DNA reads TGCGCCAGCAGCCCGACAGCTTATGGCTACACCTTC. Translating it yields CASSPTAYGYTF.